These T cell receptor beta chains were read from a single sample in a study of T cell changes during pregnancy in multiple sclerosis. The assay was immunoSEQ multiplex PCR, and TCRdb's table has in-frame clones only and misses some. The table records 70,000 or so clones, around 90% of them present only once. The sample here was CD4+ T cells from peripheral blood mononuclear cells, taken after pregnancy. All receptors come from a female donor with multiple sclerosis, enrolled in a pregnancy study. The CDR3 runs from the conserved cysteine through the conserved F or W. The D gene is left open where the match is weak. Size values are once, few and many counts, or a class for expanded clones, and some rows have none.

TGTGCCAGCAGTTTGGGGAGAGCGAACACTGAAGCTTTCTTT | CASSLGRANTEAFF | NA | TRBJ1-1 | NA | TRBV28
TGTGCCAGCAGTACGGGGACAGGCACAGATACGCAGTATTTT | CASSTGTGTDTQYF | NA | TRBJ2-3 | TRBD1 | TRBV7-9
TGTGCCAGCTCACCACCAGCGGGAGTAGAGACCCAGTACTTC | CASSPPAGVETQYF | NA | TRBJ2-5 | TRBD2 | TRBV18
TGCGCCAGCAGCTTGGCGCCAGGGACTAATGGCTACACCTTC | CASSLAPGTNGYTF | NA | TRBJ1-2 | NA | TRBV5-1
TGCGCCAGCACCCCATCGACAGGGGGCACTGAAGCTTTCTTT | CASTPSTGGTEAFF | NA | TRBJ1-1 | TRBD1 | TRBV5-1
TGTGCCAGCAGTCCCACGAGTGCCCTTAATGAAAAACTGTTTTTT | CASSPTSALNEKLFF | NA | TRBJ1-4 | NA | TRBV6-4
TGTGCCAGTAGTATAGAGCGGCGGACTGAAGCTTTCTTT | CASSIERRTEAFF | NA | TRBJ1-1 | NA | TRBV19
TGTGCCAGCAGTGCTGACAGGGGTAGCAATCAGCCCCAGCATTTT | CASSADRGSNQPQHF | NA | TRBJ1-5 | TRBD1 | TRBV2
TGTGCCAGCAGTTACTGGTCTAGCGGGACTTACAATGAGCAGTTCTTC | CASSYWSSGTYNEQFF | once | TRBJ2-1 | TRBD2 | TRBV6-5
TGTGCCAGCAGCTTAGGACAGGGGGCGTCGGCAGCTTTCTTT | CASSLGQGASAAFF | NA | TRBJ1-1 | TRBD1 | TRBV14
TGTGCCTGGATTCCCCCGGGACAGTTGATCTATGGCTACACCTTC | CAWIPPGQLIYGYTF | NA | TRBJ1-2 | TRBD1 | TRBV30
TGTGCCAGCAGCGAGGACAGGGGTCCCTACGAGCAGTACTTC | CASSEDRGPYEQYF | NA | TRBJ2-7 | TRBD1 | TRBV2
TGTGCCAGCAGACAGGGGCTCAATCAGCCCCAGCATTTT | CASRQGLNQPQHF | NA | TRBJ1-5 | TRBD1 | TRBV2
TGTGCCAGCAGCTTTAGTACCAATCAGCCCCAGCATTTT | CASSFSTNQPQHF | NA | TRBJ1-5 | NA | TRBV7-8
TGTGCCAGCAGTCCAACAGGGGGCACGAAGACCCAGTACTTC | CASSPTGGTKTQYF | NA | TRBJ2-5 | TRBD1 | TRBV28
TGTGCCAGCACCGAAGGGGGTCGGGTTCAGCCCCAGCATTTT | CASTEGGRVQPQHF | once | TRBJ1-5 | NA | TRBV2
TGTGCCATCAGTTTCGACGGGGAGACCCAGTACTTC | CAISFDGETQYF | NA | TRBJ2-5 | NA | TRBV10-3
TGTGCCAGCAGTTTGACAGGGGAATTCTATGGCTACACCTTC | CASSLTGEFYGYTF | NA | TRBJ1-2 | TRBD1 | TRBV6-6
TGTGCCAGTAGTGTCGGGACAGCAAACTATGGCTACACCTTC | CASSVGTANYGYTF | NA | TRBJ1-2 | TRBD1 | TRBV19
TGTGCCAGCAGCTTGTCACCCGCCTCGACATATGGCTACACCTTC | CASSLSPASTYGYTF | NA | TRBJ1-2 | NA | TRBV7-2
TGTGCCAGCAGTGAATATTTACAGGGTCGAGGCTACACCTTC | CASSEYLQGRGYTF | NA | TRBJ1-2 | NA | TRBV25-1
TGTGCCAGCAGCTTAGAAACAGGGGGTAATTCACCCCTCCACTTT | CASSLETGGNSPLHF | NA | TRBJ1-6 | TRBD1 | TRBV7-3
TGTGCCAGCAGTTACTCGGCAGGGCGTCAGCCCCAGCATTTT | CASSYSAGRQPQHF | NA | TRBJ1-5 | NA | TRBV6-5
TGTGCCAGCAGCGTAGGACAGAGACCATACAATGAGCAGTTCTTC | CASSVGQRPYNEQFF | NA | TRBJ2-1 | NA | TRBV5-4
TGTGCCAGTAACCCTAGCGGGAGAGACGAGCAGTACTTC | CASNPSGRDEQYF | once | TRBJ2-7 | TRBD2 | TRBV19
TGTGCCAGCAGCCTGGGACAGGGGATTACAGATACGCAGTATTTT | CASSLGQGITDTQYF | few | TRBJ2-3 | TRBD1 | TRBV5-4
TGTGCCAGCAGTGAAGAAAACAGGGGGATGGAGACCCAGTACTTC | CASSEENRGMETQYF | NA | TRBJ2-5 | TRBD1 | TRBV6-1
TGTGCCATCAGTCACACCGGGACTGTCTCTGGGGCCAACGTCCTGACTTTC | CAISHTGTVSGANVLTF | NA | TRBJ2-6 | NA | TRBV10-3
TGTGCCAGCAGCTTATTTTTTCAAAATCTAGCGGGAGGGCGGGGCGAGCAGTACTTC | CASSLFFQNLAGGRGEQYF | NA | TRBJ2-7 | TRBD2 | TRBV7-8
TGTGCCAGCAGCCCGGACTACTCCTACGAGCAGTACTTC | CASSPDYSYEQYF | NA | TRBJ2-7 | NA | TRBV11-2
TGTGCCAGCAGCTTGGTGGGGACTAGCGTCGAGCAGTACTTC | CASSLVGTSVEQYF | NA | TRBJ2-7 | TRBD2 | TRBV5-4
TGTGCCAGCAGCAAGGGACTAGCGGGAAGCTCTGGGGCCAACGTCCTGACTTTC | CASSKGLAGSSGANVLTF | NA | TRBJ2-6 | TRBD2 | TRBV5-4
TGTGCCAGCAGTGCCGGGACAGGGGGATTCTTGGACACTGAAGCTTTCTTT | CASSAGTGGFLDTEAFF | NA | TRBJ1-1 | TRBD1 | TRBV28
TGTGCCACCAGTTATTACGAGGATCGGGGGGAGCTGTTTTTT | CATSYYEDRGELFF | NA | TRBJ2-2 | NA | TRBV15
TGTGCCAGTAGTATAGGAGGGAATGGCTACACCTTC | CASSIGGNGYTF | NA | TRBJ1-2 | NA | TRBV19
TGTGCCAGCAGCCGGGACAGGATCACCGGGGAGCTGTTTTTT | CASSRDRITGELFF | NA | TRBJ2-2 | TRBD1 | TRBV11-2
TGTGCCAGCAGGGAGACTAGCGGCCAAGAGACCCAGTACTTC | CASRETSGQETQYF | NA | TRBJ2-5 | TRBD2 | TRBV2
TGTGCCAGCCTCTATGACAGAAAGAACACTGAAGCTTTCTTT | CASLYDRKNTEAFF | NA | TRBJ1-1 | NA | TRBV11-2
TGTGCCAGCCGAATTCCTCCGGGACAGGGGGCGGTGATCCCGAACACCGGGGAGCTGTTTTTT | CASRIPPGQGAVIPNTGELFF | NA | TRBJ2-2 | TRBD1 | TRBV19
TGTGCCAGCTCGCCTAGCGGGAGTAGTGAGACCCAGTACTTC | CASSPSGSSETQYF | NA | TRBJ2-5 | TRBD2 | TRBV18
TGTGCCAGCACCTCGGGACAGGGGGCGTGGTACGAGCAGTACTTC | CASTSGQGAWYEQYF | NA | TRBJ2-7 | TRBD1 | TRBV28
TGTGCCAGCAGCTTAATAGACTTTAATTCACCCCTCCACTTT | CASSLIDFNSPLHF | NA | TRBJ1-6 | NA | TRBV7-9
TGTGCCAGCAGTGAACCGGGACACGGCACTGAAGCTTTCTTT | CASSEPGHGTEAFF | NA | TRBJ1-1 | NA | TRBV2
TGTGCCAGCTCACCATCCGCCCCGCAGGCGAAAAGGGAGCAGTACTTC | CASSPSAPQAKREQYF | NA | TRBJ2-7 | NA | TRBV18
TGTGCCAGCAGCTTAACCCAGGCCGCTGGCTATGGCTACACCTTC | CASSLTQAAGYGYTF | NA | TRBJ1-2 | NA | TRBV7-9
TGTGCCAGCAGGGAGGGACAGGGACCCTACAATGAGCAGTTCTTC | CASREGQGPYNEQFF | once | TRBJ2-1 | TRBD1 | TRBV6-5
TGTGCCAGCACCCAGAACACTGAAGCTTTCTTT | CASTQNTEAFF | NA | TRBJ1-1 | NA | TRBV28
TGTGCCAGCAGCTTTCCGGGACTAGTCAGCGATGAGCAGTTCTTC | CASSFPGLVSDEQFF | NA | TRBJ2-1 | TRBD2 | TRBV5-6
TGCGCCAGCAGCTTGGGAATAGCGGGAGACACAGATACGCAGTATTTT | CASSLGIAGDTDTQYF | NA | TRBJ2-3 | TRBD2 | TRBV5-1
TGCAGCGTTGCCGGGGAGACAGGGGAGGCCGGGGAGCTGTTTTTT | CSVAGETGEAGELFF | NA | TRBJ2-2 | TRBD1 | TRBV29-1
TGTGCCAGCAGTCTAGGGGCGGGGAGGGCCGGGGAGCTGTTTTTT | CASSLGAGRAGELFF | NA | TRBJ2-2 | TRBD2 | TRBV2
TGCGCCAGCAGCTTGCCTCTTTATGAGACGCAGTATTTT | CASSLPLYETQYF | NA | TRBJ2-3 | NA | TRBV5-1
TGTGCCAGCAGCCCTCTACTGGGACTGTCGAACACTGAAGCTTTCTTT | CASSPLLGLSNTEAFF | NA | TRBJ1-1 | NA | TRBV11-2
TGTGCCAGCAGCTTTGGGACAGGGCAATACGATGAGCAGTTCTTC | CASSFGTGQYDEQFF | NA | TRBJ2-1 | TRBD1 | TRBV11-1
TGCAGCGTTGAGTACAGCATGAACACTGAAGCTTTCTTT | CSVEYSMNTEAFF | once | TRBJ1-1 | NA | TRBV29-1